This passage covers 15 T cell receptor beta chains from one sample sequenced in a study of Ad26.COV2.S vaccination and SARS-CoV-2 variants. Treatment here: 15 to 20 received Ad26.COV2.S at low or high dose, single or two shots; several received placebo; per-sample allocation not given. Sample collection was performed on day 63 after the first vaccine or placebo injection. Using immunoSEQ multiplex PCR, the repertoire was profiled, and TCRdb retains in-frame clones only, with some absent. The top ten hold around 4.5% of the sample, which has about 440,000 clones, about 90% seen once. This sample comprised peripheral blood, obtained in a trial of Ad26.COV2.S vaccine versus placebo. The origin of the receptors is a person aged 18-60 years who received the Ad26.COV2.S COVID-19 vaccine or a placebo.

The genes are TRBV28 and TRBJ1-2; D is possibly TRBD1 (5 bases). The CDR3 runs to 11 residues. Germline V gene sequence: CDR1 MDHEN, CDR2 SYDVKM. The DNA for the CDR3 is TGTGGGTGGGGCACTAACTATGGCTACACCTTC. As protein: CGWGTNYGYTF.

This sequence joins TRBV7-9 and TRBJ1-1; D is uncertain. Trimming removed 4 bases from V and 4 bases from J, with 4 bases in between. CDR1 is SEHNR and CDR2 is FQNEAQ in the germline V gene (reference sequence). This CDR3 has 11 residues. In nucleotides, the CDR3 is TGTGCCAGCAGCTGGGCCACTGAAGCTTTCTTT. Protein sequence: CASSWATEAFF.

The chain combines TRBV18 with TRBJ1-4; no reliable D call. V was pared by 2 bases and J by 5 bases, with 6 bases between. CDR1 and CDR2 (germline): KGHSH, LQKENI. The CDR3 has 13 amino acids. The CDR3 DNA reads as TGTGCCAGCTCACCATGGAAGAATGAAAAACTGTTTTTT. Its translation is CASSPWKNEKLFF. The complete variable domain, with remaining parts taken from reference TRBV18 and TRBJ1-4, reads NAGVMQNPRHLVRRRGQEARLRCSPMKGHSHVYWYRQLPEEGLKFMVYLQKENIIDESGMPKERFSAEFPKEGPSILRIQQVVRGDSAAYFCASSPWKNEKLFFGSGTQLSVL.

CDR3 protein: CASSLQRGRTMNTEAFF. The CDR3 nucleotides are TGTGCCAGCAGCCTCCAACGGGGCCGAACCATGAACACTGAAGCTTTCTTT. The rearrangement joins TRBV14 to TRBJ1-1; D may be TRBD1 (5 bases). V dropped 4 bases and J dropped 0 bases, with 18 bases sitting between them. CDR3 length: 17 residues. Germline values: CDR1 SGHDN, CDR2 FVKESK. The whole variable domain, remainder taken from reference TRBV14 and TRBJ1-1, is EAGVTQFPSHSVIEKGQTVTLRCDPISGHDNLYWYRRVMGKEIKFLLHFVKESKQDESGMPNNRFLAERTGGTYSTLKVQPAELEDSGVYFCASSLQRGRTMNTEAFFGQGTRLTVV.

V is TRBV6-6 and J is TRBJ1-4; unclear D gene. The CDR3 runs 12 residues. Looked up from germline, CDR1 is MNHNY and CDR2 is SVGAGI (reference sequence). V lost 2 bases, J lost 5 bases, and 3 bases lay in between. In DNA form, the CDR3 reads TGTGCCAGCAGTTACAGAAATGAAAAACTGTTTTTT. It encodes CASSYRNEKLFF.

The gene calls are TRBV5-1 and TRBJ1-1; TRBD1 is a possible D gene (5 bases). The CDR3 is 14 residues long. The ends were cut back, 2 bases at V and 5 bases at J, with 13 bases in the middle. Germline CDR1 and CDR2: SGHRS and YFSETQ. As DNA, the CDR3 is TGCGCCAGCAGCTTAGGGACTCGCGGGACTGAAGCTTTCTTT. It yields the protein CASSLGTRGTEAFF.

Points on this clone: Other nucleotide sequences from this sample produce the same CDR3. The chain recombines TRBV7-9 with TRBJ1-1; D is undetermined. V lost 1 base, J lost 8 bases, and 5 bases lay in between. The CDR3 has 11 residues. CDR1 SEHNR and CDR2 FQNEAQ come from the germline V gene (reference sequence). Here the CDR3 reads CASSLGSEAFF. CDR3 sequence (DNA): TGTGCCAGCAGCTTAGGTTCCGAAGCTTTCTTT.

The chain has TRBV20-1 and TRBJ2-5; D may be TRBD1 or TRBD2 (5 bases each). V lost 3 bases and J 3 bases, leaving 23 bases between the germline ends. Germline V gives CDR1 DFQATT, CDR2 SNEGSKA (reference sequence). This CDR3 spans 17 amino acids. CDR3 sequence: CSASSFGAGPVEETQYF. CDR3 bases: TGCAGTGCTAGTTCTTTTGGGGCGGGTCCGGTTGAAGAGACCCAGTACTTC.

This clone appeared once. The V call is TRBV25-1, the J call TRBJ1-1; maybe TRBD1 (5 bases). CDR1 is MGHDK, CDR2 SYGVNS, per germline. CDR3 size: 14 residues. Trimming shortened V by 6 bases and J by 0 bases, and 11 bases separated the two germline ends. CDR3 bases: TGTGCCAGCAGGACGGGCAGGGTGAACACTGAAGCTTTCTTT. It is translated as CASRTGRVNTEAFF.

V and J are TRBV21-1 and TRBJ2-1. TRBV21-1 is a known pseudogene. The CDR3 runs 16 residues. CDR3 DNA sequence: TGTGCCAGCGGGGTCGAAGCGACCGGTAACCACAATGAGCAGTTCTTC. It encodes CASGVEATGNHNEQFF.

The gene calls are TRBV28 and TRBJ2-7, with D perhaps being TRBD1 or TRBD2 (5 bases each). CDR1 and CDR2 from the germline V gene are MDHEN and SYDVKM. CDR3 length: 15 residues. The V and J ends lost 3 bases and 3 bases respectively, with 15 bases between them. CDR3 amino acids: CASSFGPGLDYEQYF. CDR3 in DNA: TGTGCCAGCAGTTTTGGCCCGGGGCTCGACTACGAGCAGTACTTC.

The genes are TRBV28 and TRBJ2-7; tentatively, D is TRBD2 (5 bases). The CDR3 runs to 13 residues. CDR1 is MDHEN and CDR2 is SYDVKM in the germline V gene. Trimming removed 4 bases from V and 2 bases from J, with 9 bases in between. The CDR3 DNA sequence: TGTGCCAGCAGTTCGGACTGGCCCTACGAGCAGTACTTC. Encoded protein: CASSSDWPYEQYF.

V is TRBV4-2 and J is TRBJ2-7, with D maybe TRBD2 (6 bases). Per germline, CDR1 LGHNA and CDR2 YNFKEQ. The CDR3 is 15 amino acids. V gave up 0 bases and J gave up 2 bases, with 11 bases separating them. CDR3 sequence reads: CASSQDGGTPYEQYF. In DNA, the CDR3 is TGTGCCAGCAGCCAAGATGGGGGGACTCCCTACGAGCAGTACTTC.

J is TRBJ2-5 and V is TRBV5-4; D gene ambiguous. The germline gives CDR1 SGHNT, CDR2 YYREEE (reference sequence). Trimming removed 0 bases at V and 4 bases at J, with 7 bases between. This CDR3 region has 13 residues. This chain's CDR3 is CASSLAARETQYF. The CDR3 nucleotides read TGTGCCAGCAGCTTGGCCGCCAGAGAGACCCAGTACTTC.

CDR3: CSLDPDGTGETQYF. The DNA of the CDR3 is TGCAGCCTGGACCCCGACGGGACCGGGGAGACCCAGTACTTC. This chain connects TRBV29-1 to TRBJ2-5, with D possibly being TRBD1 or TRBD2 (5 bases each). The V gene's germline CDR1 is SQVTM and CDR2 ANQGSEA. The CDR3 is made up of 14 amino acids. V was trimmed by 8 bases and J by 5 bases, leaving 21 bases between them.